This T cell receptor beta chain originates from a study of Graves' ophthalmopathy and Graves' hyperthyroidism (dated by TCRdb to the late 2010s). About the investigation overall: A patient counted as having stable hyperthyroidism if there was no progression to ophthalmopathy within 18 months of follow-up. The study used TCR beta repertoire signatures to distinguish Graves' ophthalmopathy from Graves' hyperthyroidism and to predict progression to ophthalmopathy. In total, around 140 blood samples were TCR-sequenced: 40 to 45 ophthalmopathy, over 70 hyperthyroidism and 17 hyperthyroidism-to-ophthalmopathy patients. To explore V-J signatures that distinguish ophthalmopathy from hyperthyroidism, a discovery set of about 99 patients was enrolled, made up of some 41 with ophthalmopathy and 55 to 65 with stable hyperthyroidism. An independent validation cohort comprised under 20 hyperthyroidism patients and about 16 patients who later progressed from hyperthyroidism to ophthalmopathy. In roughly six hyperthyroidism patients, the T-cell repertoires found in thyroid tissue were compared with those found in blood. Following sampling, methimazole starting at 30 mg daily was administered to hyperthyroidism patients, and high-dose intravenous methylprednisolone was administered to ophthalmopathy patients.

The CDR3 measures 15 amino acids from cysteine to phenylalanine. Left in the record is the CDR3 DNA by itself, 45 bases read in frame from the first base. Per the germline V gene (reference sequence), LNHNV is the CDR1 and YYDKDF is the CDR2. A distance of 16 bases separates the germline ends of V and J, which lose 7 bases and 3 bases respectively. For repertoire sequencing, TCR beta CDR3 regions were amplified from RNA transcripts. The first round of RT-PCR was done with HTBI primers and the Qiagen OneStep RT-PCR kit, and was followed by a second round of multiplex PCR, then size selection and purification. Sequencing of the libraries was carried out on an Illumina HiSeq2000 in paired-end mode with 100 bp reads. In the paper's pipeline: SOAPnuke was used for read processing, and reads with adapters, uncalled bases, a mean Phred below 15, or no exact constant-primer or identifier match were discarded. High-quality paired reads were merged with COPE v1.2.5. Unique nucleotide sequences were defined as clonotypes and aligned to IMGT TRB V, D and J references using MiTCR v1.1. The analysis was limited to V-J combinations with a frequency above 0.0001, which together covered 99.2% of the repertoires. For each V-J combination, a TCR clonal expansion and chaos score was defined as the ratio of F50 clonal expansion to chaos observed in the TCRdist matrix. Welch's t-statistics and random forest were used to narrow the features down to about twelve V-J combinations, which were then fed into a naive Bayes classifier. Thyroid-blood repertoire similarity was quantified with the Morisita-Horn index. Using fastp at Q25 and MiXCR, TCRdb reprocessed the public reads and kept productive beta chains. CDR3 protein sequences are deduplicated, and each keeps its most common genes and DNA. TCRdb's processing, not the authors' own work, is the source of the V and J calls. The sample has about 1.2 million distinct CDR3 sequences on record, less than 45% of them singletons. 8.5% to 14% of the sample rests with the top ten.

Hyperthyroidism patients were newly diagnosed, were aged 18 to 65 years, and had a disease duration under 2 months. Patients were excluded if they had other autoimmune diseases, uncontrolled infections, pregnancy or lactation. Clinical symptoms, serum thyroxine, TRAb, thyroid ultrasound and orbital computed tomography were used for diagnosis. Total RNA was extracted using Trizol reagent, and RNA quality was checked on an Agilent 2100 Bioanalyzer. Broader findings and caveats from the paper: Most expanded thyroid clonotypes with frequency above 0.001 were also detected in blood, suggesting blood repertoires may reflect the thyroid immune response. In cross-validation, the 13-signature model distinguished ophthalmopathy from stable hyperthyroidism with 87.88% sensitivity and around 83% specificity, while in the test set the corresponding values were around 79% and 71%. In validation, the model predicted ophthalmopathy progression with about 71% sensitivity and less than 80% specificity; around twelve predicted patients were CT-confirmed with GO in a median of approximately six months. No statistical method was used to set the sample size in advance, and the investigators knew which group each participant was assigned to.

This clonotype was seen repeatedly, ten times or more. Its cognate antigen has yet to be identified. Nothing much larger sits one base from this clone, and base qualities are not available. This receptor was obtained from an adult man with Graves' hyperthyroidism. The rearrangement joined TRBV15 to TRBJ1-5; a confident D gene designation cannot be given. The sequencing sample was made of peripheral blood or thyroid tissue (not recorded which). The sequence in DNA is TGTGCCACCAAAACGTTCGACGGACCCAATCAGCCCCAGCATTTT. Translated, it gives CATKTFDGPNQPQHF.